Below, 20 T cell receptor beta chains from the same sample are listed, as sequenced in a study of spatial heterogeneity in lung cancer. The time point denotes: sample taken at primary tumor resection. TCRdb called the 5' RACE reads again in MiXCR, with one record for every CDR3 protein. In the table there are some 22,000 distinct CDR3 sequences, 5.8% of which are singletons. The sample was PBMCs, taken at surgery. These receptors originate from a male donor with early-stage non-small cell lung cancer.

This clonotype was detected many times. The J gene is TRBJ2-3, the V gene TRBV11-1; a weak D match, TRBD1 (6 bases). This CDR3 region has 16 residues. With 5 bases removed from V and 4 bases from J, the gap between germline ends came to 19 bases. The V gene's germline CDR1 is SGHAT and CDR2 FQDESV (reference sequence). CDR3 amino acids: CASSDSWGHRADTQYF. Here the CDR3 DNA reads TGTGCCAGCAGCGACTCATGGGGCCACAGGGCAGATACGCAGTATTTT. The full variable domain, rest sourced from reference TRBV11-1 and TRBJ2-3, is EAEVAQSPRYKITEKSQAVAFWCDPISGHATLYWYRQILGQGPELLVQFQDESVVDDSQLPKDRFSAERLKGVDSTLKIQPAELGDSAMYLCASSDSWGHRADTQYFGPGTRLTVL.

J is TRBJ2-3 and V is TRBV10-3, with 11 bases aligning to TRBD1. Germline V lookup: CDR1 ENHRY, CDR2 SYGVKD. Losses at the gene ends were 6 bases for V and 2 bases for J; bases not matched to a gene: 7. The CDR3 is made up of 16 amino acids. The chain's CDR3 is CAIRSRDRGSTDTQYF. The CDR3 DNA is TGTGCCATCAGATCGCGGGACAGGGGGTCCACAGATACGCAGTATTTT.

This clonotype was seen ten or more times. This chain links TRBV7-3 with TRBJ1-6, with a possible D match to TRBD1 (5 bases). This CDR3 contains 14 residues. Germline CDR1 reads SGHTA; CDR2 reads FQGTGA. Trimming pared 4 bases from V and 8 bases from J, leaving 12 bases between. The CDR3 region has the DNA TGTGCCAGCAGCTGGGGGGGTCGCGATTCACCCCTCCACTTT. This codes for CASSWGGRDSPLHF.

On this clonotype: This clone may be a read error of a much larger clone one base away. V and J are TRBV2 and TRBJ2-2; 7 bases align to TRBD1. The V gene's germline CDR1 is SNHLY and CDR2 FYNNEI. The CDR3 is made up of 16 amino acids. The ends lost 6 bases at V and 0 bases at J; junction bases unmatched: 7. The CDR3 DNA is TGTGCCAGCAGGAGGGACAGCCCGGCGAACACCGGGGAGCTGTTTTTT. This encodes CASRRDSPANTGELFF. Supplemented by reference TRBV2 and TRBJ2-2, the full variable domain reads EPEVTQTPSHQVTQMGQEVILRCVPISNHLYFYWYRQILGQKVEFLVSFYNNEISEKSEIFDDQFSVERPDGSNFTLKIRSTKLEDSAMYFCASRRDSPANTGELFFGEGSRLTVL.

CDR3 loop: CASSLALNNEQFF. The CDR3 region has the DNA TGCGCCAGCAGCTTGGCCTTAAACAATGAGCAGTTCTTC. The genes are TRBV5-1 and TRBJ2-1; the D is unclear. V was pared by 0 bases and J by 5 bases, with 6 bases between. CDR3 length: 13 amino acids. Germline V gives CDR1 SGHRS, CDR2 YFSETQ.

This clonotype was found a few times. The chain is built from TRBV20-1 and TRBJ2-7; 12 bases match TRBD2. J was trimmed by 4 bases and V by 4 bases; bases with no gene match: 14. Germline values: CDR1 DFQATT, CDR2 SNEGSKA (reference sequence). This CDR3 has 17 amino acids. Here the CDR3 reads CSAILAGGLISGYEQYF. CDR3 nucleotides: TGCAGTGCTATTCTAGCGGGGGGGCTAATCTCCGGGTACGAGCAGTACTTC.

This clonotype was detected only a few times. The CDR3 here is CASSPNPQASYNEQFF. In DNA, the CDR3 is TGTGCCAGCAGCCCAAACCCCCAGGCATCCTACAATGAGCAGTTCTTC. V and J are TRBV9 and TRBJ2-1; D is uncertain. The CDR3 spans 16 residues. Germline V gene data show CDR1 as SGDLS and CDR2 as YYNGEE. The V and J ends lost 4 bases and 1 base respectively, with 15 bases between them.

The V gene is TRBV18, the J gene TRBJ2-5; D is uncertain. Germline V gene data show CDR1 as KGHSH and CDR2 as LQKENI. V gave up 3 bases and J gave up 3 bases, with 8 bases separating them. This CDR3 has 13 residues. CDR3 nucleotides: TGTGCCAGCTCACCGCACCTCGAAGAGACCCAGTACTTC. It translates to CASSPHLEETQYF.

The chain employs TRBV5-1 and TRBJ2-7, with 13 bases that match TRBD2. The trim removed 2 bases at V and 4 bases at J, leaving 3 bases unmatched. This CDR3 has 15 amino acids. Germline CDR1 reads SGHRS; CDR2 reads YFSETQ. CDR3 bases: TGCGCCAGCAGCTTTACTAGCGGGAGGGGATACGAGCAGTACTTC. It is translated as CASSFTSGRGYEQYF.

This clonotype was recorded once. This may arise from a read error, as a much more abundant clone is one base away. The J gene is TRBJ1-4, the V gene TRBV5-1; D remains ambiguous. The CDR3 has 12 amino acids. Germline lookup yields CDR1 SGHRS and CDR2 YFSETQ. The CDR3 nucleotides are TGCGCCAGCAGTGGGATGAGTGAAATACTGTTTTTT. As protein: CASSGMSEILFF.

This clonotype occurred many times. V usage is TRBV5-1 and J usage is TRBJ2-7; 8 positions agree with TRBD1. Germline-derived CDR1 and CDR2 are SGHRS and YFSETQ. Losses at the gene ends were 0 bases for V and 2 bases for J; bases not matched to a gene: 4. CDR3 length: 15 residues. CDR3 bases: TGCGCCAGCAGCTTGGCCGCGGACAGGGCCTACGAGCAGTACTTC. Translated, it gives CASSLAADRAYEQYF.

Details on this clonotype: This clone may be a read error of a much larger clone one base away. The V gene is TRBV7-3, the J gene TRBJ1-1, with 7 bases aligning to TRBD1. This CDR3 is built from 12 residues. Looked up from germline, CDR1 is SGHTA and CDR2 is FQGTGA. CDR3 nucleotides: TGTGGCTTTCAGGGGGTACACACTGAAGCTTTCTTT. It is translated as CGFQGVHTEAFF.

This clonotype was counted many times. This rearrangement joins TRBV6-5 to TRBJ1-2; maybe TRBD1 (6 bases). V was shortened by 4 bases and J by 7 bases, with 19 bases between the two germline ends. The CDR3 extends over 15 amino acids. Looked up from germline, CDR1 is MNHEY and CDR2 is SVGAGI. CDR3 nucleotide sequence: TGTGCCAGCAGTTCACGGGGCAGGGGAGATGCTGGCTACACCTTC. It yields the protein CASSSRGRGDAGYTF.

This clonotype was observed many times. Written as DNA, the CDR3 is TGTGCCAGCAGTGAATCACGGGGGGAGGGCCGGGGACCCCAGCATTTT. It specifies CASSESRGEGRGPQHF. The chain has TRBV6-1 and TRBJ1-5; possible D gene TRBD1, 5 bases. Germline V gives CDR1 MNHNS, CDR2 SASEGT. This CDR3 comprises 16 residues. V was clipped by 2 bases and J by 10 bases, with 21 bases between them.

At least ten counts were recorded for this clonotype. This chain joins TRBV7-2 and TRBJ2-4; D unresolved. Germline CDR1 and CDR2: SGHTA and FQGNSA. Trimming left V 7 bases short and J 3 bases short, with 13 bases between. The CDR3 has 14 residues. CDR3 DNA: TGTGCCAGCACCCCCGCCTCTCACAAAAACATTCAGTACTTC. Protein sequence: CASTPASHKNIQYF.

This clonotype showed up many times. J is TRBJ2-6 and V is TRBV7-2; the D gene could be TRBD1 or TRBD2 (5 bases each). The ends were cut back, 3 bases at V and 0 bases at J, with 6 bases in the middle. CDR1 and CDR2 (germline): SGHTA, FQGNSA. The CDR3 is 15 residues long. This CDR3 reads CASSFGASGANVLTF. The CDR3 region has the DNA TGTGCCAGCAGCTTCGGGGCCTCTGGGGCCAACGTCCTGACTTTC.

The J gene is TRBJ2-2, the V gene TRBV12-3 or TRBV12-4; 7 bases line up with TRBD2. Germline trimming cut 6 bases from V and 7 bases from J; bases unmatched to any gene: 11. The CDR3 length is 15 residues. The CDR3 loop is CASSRAPGGGGELFF. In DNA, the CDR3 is TGTGCCAGCAGCCGAGCCCCGGGCGGGGGCGGGGAGCTGTTTTTT.

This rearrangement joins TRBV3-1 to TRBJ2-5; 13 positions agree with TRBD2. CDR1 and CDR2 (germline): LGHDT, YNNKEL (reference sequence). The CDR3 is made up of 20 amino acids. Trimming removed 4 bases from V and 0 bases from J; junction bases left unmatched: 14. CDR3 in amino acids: CASSPITSGGAGHDQETQYF. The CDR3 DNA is TGTGCCAGCAGCCCGATAACTAGCGGGGGGGCCGGTCATGACCAAGAGACCCAGTACTTC.

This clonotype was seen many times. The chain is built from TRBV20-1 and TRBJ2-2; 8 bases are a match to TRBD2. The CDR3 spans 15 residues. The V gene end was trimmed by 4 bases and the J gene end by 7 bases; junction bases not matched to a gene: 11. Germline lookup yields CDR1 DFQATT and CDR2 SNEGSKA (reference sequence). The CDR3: CSATTRLAGNGELFF. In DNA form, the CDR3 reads TGCAGTGCTACCACCCGGCTAGCGGGCAACGGGGAGCTGTTTTTT.

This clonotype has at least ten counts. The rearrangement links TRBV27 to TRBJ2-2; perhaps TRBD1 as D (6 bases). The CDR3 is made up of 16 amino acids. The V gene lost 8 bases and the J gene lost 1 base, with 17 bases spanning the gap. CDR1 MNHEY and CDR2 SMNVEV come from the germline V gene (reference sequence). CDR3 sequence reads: CASSSQGRLNTGELFF. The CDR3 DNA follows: TGTGCCAGCTCTTCCCAGGGGCGATTGAACACCGGGGAGCTGTTTTTT.